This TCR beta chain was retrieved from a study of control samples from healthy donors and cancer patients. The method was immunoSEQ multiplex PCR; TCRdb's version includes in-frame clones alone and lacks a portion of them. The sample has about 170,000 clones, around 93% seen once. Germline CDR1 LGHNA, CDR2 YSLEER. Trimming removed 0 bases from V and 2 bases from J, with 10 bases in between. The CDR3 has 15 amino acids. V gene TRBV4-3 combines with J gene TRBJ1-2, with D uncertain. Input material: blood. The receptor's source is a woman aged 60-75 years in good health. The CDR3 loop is CASSQDFVGNYGYTF. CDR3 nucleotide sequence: TGCGCCAGCAGCCAAGATTTTGTGGGAAACTATGGCTACACCTTC.